This T cell receptor (beta chain) emerged from a study of cytomegalovirus exposure and HLA in healthy donors. TCRdb keeps only in-frame clones here, not all; method: immunoSEQ multiplex PCR. The sample includes under 400,000 clones, 75% to 90% of them seen just once. Regarding this clone: Antigen: not known.

Germline CDR1 is MNHNS and CDR2 is SASEGT. This CDR3 comprises 14 residues. V was shortened by 3 bases and J by 4 bases, with 10 bases between the two germline ends. General study results and limits: It was found in a later analysis that first-cohort TCR clusters tended to co-occur in the 90 to 150 validation repertoires. Both high specificity and high sensitivity reportedly marked the classifier's diagnosis of cytomegalovirus status. A few CMV-associated chains were confirmed in vitro to be specific for CMV antigens.

The chain combines TRBV6-1 with TRBJ1-5; D gene ambiguous. The sample consisted of PBMCs. This sequence was found in a woman between 18 and 30 years old in good health and CMV-seronegative. As DNA, the CDR3 is TGTGCCAGCAGTGAGATCCGGAGAAATCAGCCCCAGCATTTT. Its protein product is CASSEIRRNQPQHF.